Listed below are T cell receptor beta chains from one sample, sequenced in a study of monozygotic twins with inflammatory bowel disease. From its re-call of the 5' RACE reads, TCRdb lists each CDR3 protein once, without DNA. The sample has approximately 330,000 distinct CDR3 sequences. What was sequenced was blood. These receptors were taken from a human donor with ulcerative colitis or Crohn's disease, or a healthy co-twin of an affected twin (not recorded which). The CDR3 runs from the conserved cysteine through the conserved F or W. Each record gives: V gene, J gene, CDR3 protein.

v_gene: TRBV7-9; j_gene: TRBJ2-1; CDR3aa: CASSSGPEQFF
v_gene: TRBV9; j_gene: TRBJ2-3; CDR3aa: CASRRTSGGTDTQYF
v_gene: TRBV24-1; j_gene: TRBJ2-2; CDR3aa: CATGDGTGELFF
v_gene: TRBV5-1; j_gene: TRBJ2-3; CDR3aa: CATRQTGTVDTQYF
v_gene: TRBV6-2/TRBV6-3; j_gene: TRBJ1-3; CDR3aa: CASKSGTSSGNTIYF
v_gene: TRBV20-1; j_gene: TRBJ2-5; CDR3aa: CSASGAGGWKTQYF
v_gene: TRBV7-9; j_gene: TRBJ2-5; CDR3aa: CASSRQTGIGQETQYF
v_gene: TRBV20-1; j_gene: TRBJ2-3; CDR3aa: CSASLGVDTQYF
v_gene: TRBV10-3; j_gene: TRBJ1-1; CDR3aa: CAIGSRDSAFF
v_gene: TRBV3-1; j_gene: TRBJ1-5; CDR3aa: CASSQGWDNQPQHF
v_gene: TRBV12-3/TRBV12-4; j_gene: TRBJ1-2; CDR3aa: CASSFRDRTLFYGYTF
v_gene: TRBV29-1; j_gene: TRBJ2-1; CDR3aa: CSTDGLAGEWSEQFF
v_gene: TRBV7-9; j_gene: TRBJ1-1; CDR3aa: CASGAGTNTEAFF
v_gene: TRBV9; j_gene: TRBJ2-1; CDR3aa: CASSARQGWDEQFF
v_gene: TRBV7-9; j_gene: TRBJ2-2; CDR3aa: CASSQAGTNTGELFF
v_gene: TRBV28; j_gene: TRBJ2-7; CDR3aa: CASSSHSSSYEQYF
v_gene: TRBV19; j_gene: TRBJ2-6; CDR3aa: CASSITPTGANVLTF
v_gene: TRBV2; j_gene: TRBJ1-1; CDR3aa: CASSPETGGLSEAFF
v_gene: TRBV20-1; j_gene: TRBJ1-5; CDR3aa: CSARDTGGNQPQHF
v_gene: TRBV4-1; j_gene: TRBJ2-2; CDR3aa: CASSQDGTGELFF
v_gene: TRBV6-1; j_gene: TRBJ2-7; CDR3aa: CASKGLSGTRRYEQYF
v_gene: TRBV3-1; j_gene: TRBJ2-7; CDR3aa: CASSHRFSYEQYF
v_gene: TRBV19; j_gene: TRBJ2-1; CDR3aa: CASSIDLRQLFF
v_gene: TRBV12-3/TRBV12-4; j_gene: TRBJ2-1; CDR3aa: CASSPRGGYLNEQFF
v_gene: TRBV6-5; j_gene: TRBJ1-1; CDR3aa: CASSYQENTEAFF
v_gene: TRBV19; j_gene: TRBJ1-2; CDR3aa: CASNDRGLNYGYTF
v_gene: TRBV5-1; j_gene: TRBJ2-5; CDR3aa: CASSLEGQIAETQYF
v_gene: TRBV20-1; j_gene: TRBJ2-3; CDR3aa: CSAIRTGVGTDTQYF
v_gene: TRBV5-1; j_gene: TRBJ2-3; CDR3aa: CASSSQPQTGIGTDTQYF
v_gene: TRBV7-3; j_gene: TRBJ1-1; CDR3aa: CASSSKPPGTMNTEAFF
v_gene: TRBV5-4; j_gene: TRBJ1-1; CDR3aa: CASSLDGVYNTEAFF
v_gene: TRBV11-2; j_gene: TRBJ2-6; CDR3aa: CASSPMDRANPSGANVLTF
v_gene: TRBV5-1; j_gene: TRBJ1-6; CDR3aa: CASSLQGDSSPLHF
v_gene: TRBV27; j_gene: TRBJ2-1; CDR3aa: CASSSDSYNEQFF
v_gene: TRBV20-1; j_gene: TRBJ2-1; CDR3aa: CSARNLRVGNEQFF
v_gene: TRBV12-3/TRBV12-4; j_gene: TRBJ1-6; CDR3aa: CASSSLSTGGNSPLHF
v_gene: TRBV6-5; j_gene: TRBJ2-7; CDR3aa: CASSYRGIGYEQYF
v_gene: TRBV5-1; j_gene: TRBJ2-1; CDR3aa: CASSLPQGGSYNEQFF
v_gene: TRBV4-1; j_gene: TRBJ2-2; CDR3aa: CASSQELKEPGELFF
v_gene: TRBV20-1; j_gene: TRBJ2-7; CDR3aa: CSSSSRLAGEGYEQYF
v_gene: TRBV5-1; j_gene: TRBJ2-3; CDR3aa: CASSLSFVAGEDTQYF
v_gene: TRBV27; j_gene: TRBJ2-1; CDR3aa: CASSNDRSQEFF
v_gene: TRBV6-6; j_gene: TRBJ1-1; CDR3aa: CASSQTIEAFF
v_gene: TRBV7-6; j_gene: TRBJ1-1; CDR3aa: CASSPTTGMNTEAFF